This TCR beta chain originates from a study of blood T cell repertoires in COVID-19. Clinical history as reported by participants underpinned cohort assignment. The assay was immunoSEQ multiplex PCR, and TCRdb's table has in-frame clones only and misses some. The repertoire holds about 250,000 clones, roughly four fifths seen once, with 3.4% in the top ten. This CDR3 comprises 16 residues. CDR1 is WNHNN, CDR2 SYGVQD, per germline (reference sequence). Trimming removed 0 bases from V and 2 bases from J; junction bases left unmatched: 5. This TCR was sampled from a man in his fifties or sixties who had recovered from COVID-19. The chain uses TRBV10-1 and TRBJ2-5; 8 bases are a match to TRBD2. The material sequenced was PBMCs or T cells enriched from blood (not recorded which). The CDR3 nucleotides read TGCGCCAGCAGTGAGTCACCCAGCGGGAGTCAAGAGACCCAGTACTTC. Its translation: CASSESPSGSQETQYF.